These 14 T cell receptor beta chains came from one sample sequenced in a study of blood T cell repertoires in COVID-19. Here immunoSEQ multiplex PCR was the method, and the copy in TCRdb shows in-frame clones only, minus some. The sample yields roughly 230,000 clones, 84% seen once. The source material was PBMCs or T cells enriched from blood (not recorded which). The source is a man aged 45-65 years who had recovered from COVID-19.

The chain recombines TRBV5-1 with TRBJ1-5; 7 bases agree with TRBD1. Unmatched junction bases numbered 2, after V lost 0 bases and J lost 2 bases. The CDR3 contains 15 residues. Germline-derived CDR1 and CDR2 are SGHRS and YFSETQ. The CDR3 nucleotides read TGCGCCAGCAGCTTGGAGGGGGCAGGCAATCAGCCCCAGCATTTT. It is translated as CASSLEGAGNQPQHF.

This rearrangement joins TRBV12-5 to TRBJ2-5; tentative D call: TRBD1 (5 bases). This CDR3 spans 14 amino acids. CDR1 LGHNT and CDR2 FRNRAP come from the germline V gene. V dropped 2 bases and J dropped 5 bases, with 12 bases sitting between them. Written as DNA, the CDR3 is TGTGCTAGTGGTTTGTCAGGGTTGGTCGAGACCCAGTACTTC. Protein: CASGLSGLVETQYF. Full variable domain (rest looked up from reference TRBV12-5 and TRBJ2-5): DARVTQTPRHKVTEMGQEVTMRCQPILGHNTVFWYRQTMMQGLELLAYFRNRAPLDDSGMPKDRFSAEMPDATLATLKIQPSEPRDSAVYFCASGLSGLVETQYFGPGTRLLVL.

The genes are TRBV30 and TRBJ1-3; TRBD1 matches at 10 bases. CDR1 is GTSNPN, CDR2 SVGIG, per germline (reference sequence). The CDR3 sequence is 15 residues long. The J segment lost 9 bases and the V segment lost 4 bases, leaving 12 bases of the junction unmatched. CDR3 nucleotide sequence: TGTGCCTGGACCCCAGAACGGACAGGGGGACGCACCATATATTTT. It is translated as CAWTPERTGGRTIYF.

Relative to its sample, this clone is medium-sized. The chain is built from TRBV10-2 and TRBJ1-2, with 9 bases lining up with TRBD1. The CDR3 runs 15 residues. J lost 6 bases, V lost 3 bases, and 8 bases had no gene match. Looked up from germline, CDR1 is WSHSY and CDR2 is SAAADI. The CDR3 region has the DNA TGCGCCAGCAGTGACCTAGGACAGGGGTCGGATGGCTACACCTTC. Translated: CASSDLGQGSDGYTF.

This clone was seen a few times. This sequence joins TRBV7-3 and TRBJ2-2; the match to TRBD2 covers 10 bases. The CDR3 has 14 amino acids. V gave up 6 bases and J gave up 6 bases; unmatched junction bases: 4. Germline V CDR1 and CDR2: SGHTA, FQGTGA. This chain's CDR3 is CASSYGTSAGELFF. CDR3 DNA: TGTGCCAGCAGTTACGGGACTAGCGCCGGGGAGCTGTTTTTT.

The CDR3 region is CSASGQASSYEQYF. The DNA of the CDR3 is TGCAGCGCATCGGGACAGGCGAGCTCCTACGAGCAGTACTTC. J is TRBJ2-7 and V is TRBV29-1; 8 bases fit TRBD1. CDR1 is SQVTM and CDR2 is ANQGSEA in the germline V gene. The CDR3 is 14 amino acids. After removal of 7 bases from V and 0 bases from J, the junction contained 8 bases not matched to a gene.

CDR3 in amino acids: CASSPGLAGAGGSQETQYF. CDR3 in DNA: TGCGCCAGCAGCCCGGGACTAGCGGGAGCCGGGGGGTCCCAAGAGACCCAGTACTTC. The chain recombines TRBV5-1 with TRBJ2-5, with 14 positions matching TRBD2. The germline CDR1 and CDR2 sequences are SGHRS and YFSETQ. The CDR3 is made up of 19 amino acids. Losses at the gene ends were 4 bases for V and 1 base for J; bases not matched to a gene: 12.

This sequence joins TRBV5-1 and TRBJ2-7, with no clear D. The CDR3 runs to 13 residues. Germline V CDR1 and CDR2: SGHRS, YFSETQ. The ends were cut back, 2 bases at V and 0 bases at J, with 6 bases in the middle. In DNA, the CDR3 is TGCGCCAGCAGCTTTGACTCCTCCTACGAGCAGTACTTC. Amino acids: CASSFDSSYEQYF. Looking up the rest from reference TRBV5-1 and TRBJ2-7 gives the full variable domain: KAGVTQTPRYLIKTRGQQVTLSCSPISGHRSVSWYQQTPGQGLQFLFEYFSETQRNKGNFPGRFSGRQFSNSRSEMNVSTLELGDSALYLCASSFDSSYEQYFGPGTRLTVT.

Details on this clone: One end of the junction is discordant with germline, which a read error may explain. V usage is TRBV4-2 and J usage is TRBJ1-2, with D uncertain. Germline V lookup: CDR1 LGHNA, CDR2 YNFKEQ. The CDR3 totals 16 residues. CDR3 sequence: CASSQDVTAFNHGYTF. For the CDR3, the DNA is TGTGCCAGCAGCCAAGATGTCACAGCATTTAACCATGGCTACACCTTC.

The V gene is TRBV27, the J gene TRBJ2-2; 7 nucleotides line up with TRBD2. The junction had 2 bases not matched to a gene; V was cut back by 4 bases and J by 6 bases. This CDR3 is built from 13 residues. The germline V gene encodes CDR1 MNHEY and CDR2 SMNVEV (reference sequence). The CDR3 DNA reads as TGTGCCAGCAGTTGGACTAGTTCCGGGGAGCTGTTTTTT. It codes for CASSWTSSGELFF.

This clone was detected only a few times. The CDR3 sequence is CATKTGLGNTIYF. In DNA form, the CDR3 reads TGTGCCACCAAAACAGGGCTTGGAAACACCATATATTTT. The chain combines TRBV28 with TRBJ1-3; a possible D gene is TRBD1 (6 bases). Germline V CDR1 and CDR2: MDHEN, SYDVKM. There are 13 residues in the CDR3. Trimming pared 10 bases from V and 3 bases from J, leaving 13 bases between.

The V gene is TRBV27, the J gene TRBJ2-7, with 7 bases aligning to TRBD2. This CDR3 spans 16 amino acids. Germline CDR1 MNHEY, CDR2 SMNVEV (reference sequence). Trimming at V came to 2 bases and at J to 4 bases, leaving 11 bases not matched to a gene. CDR3 sequence: CASSLRVGGKAYEQYF. DNA of the CDR3: TGTGCCAGCAGTTTAAGGGTCGGGGGGAAGGCGTACGAGCAGTACTTC.

The V call is TRBV28, the J call TRBJ1-2; TRBD1 might be the D (6 bases). CDR3 length: 13 amino acids. The V gene lost 8 bases and the J gene lost 4 bases, with 14 bases spanning the gap. Looked up from germline, CDR1 is MDHEN and CDR2 is SYDVKM. The CDR3 bases are TGTGCCAGCGGCTACAGGGACGGCTATGGCTACACCTTC. This codes for CASGYRDGYGYTF.

This chain connects TRBV2 to TRBJ2-4, with D uncertain. Germline assignment: CDR1 SNHLY and CDR2 FYNNEI. CDR3 length equals 15 residues. Between the trimmed V and J ends, which lost 1 base and 0 bases, there was a span of 7 bases. CDR3 protein: CASSEDWLAKNIQYF. The DNA for the CDR3 is TGTGCCAGCAGTGAAGATTGGCTAGCCAAAAACATTCAGTACTTC.